A single sample is the source of the 30 T cell receptor beta chains below, sequenced in a study of blood T cell repertoires in COVID-19. The method was immunoSEQ multiplex PCR; TCRdb's version includes in-frame clones alone and lacks a portion of them. The table lists 70,000 to 95,000 clones, approximately 92% of them singletons. The specimen was peripheral blood. Receptor source: a woman aged 55-69 years with active COVID-19.

The genes are TRBV30 and TRBJ2-1, with D perhaps TRBD2 (5 bases). The germline V gene has CDR1 GTSNPN and CDR2 SVGIG (reference sequence). The CDR3 is 17 amino acids. Between the trimmed V and J ends, which lost 0 bases and 6 bases, there was a span of 21 bases. The CDR3 coding sequence is TGTGCCTGGAGTGTACGGAAGGGAGTTCGGAGCGGCAATGAGCAGTTCTTC. Translated: CAWSVRKGVRSGNEQFF.

The chain is built from TRBV3-1 (or the pseudogene TRBV3-2) and TRBJ2-1; 9 bases agree with TRBD1. CDR1 and CDR2 (germline): LGHDT, YNNKEL (reference sequence). With V trimmed by 3 bases and J by 7 bases, 16 bases remained unmatched. The CDR3 extends over 18 amino acids. The CDR3 loop is CASSHLKWRTGDSNEQFF. The CDR3 nucleotides are TGTGCCAGCAGCCACCTAAAGTGGAGGACAGGGGACAGTAATGAGCAGTTCTTC.

This chain connects TRBV6-5 to TRBJ1-6; weak D call: TRBD1 (5 bases). The germline gives CDR1 MNHEY, CDR2 SVGAGI. V lost 10 bases, J lost 5 bases, and 18 bases lay in between. CDR3 length: 15 amino acids. This CDR3 is CATTERGLNNSPLHF. CDR3 nucleotide sequence: TGTGCCACCACCGAGCGGGGCCTAAATAATTCACCCCTCCACTTT.

The chain employs TRBV6-5 and TRBJ1-5; no reliable D call. CDR3 size: 10 residues. CDR1 is MNHEY and CDR2 is SVGAGI in the germline V gene. V lost 5 bases and J 14 bases, leaving 10 bases between the germline ends. The CDR3 reads CASSPNPEHF. In nucleotides, the CDR3 is TGTGCCAGCAGTCCGAACCCGGAGCATTTT.

The chain has TRBV18 and TRBJ2-7, with 8 bases fitting TRBD2. This CDR3 is 14 amino acids long. The J segment lost 3 bases and the V segment lost 3 bases, leaving 4 bases of the junction unmatched. Germline-derived CDR1 and CDR2 are KGHSH and LQKENI. CDR3 loop: CASSPALAGYEQYF. CDR3 DNA: TGTGCCAGCTCACCGGCGCTAGCGGGCTACGAGCAGTACTTC.

J is TRBJ2-7 and V is TRBV30; D perhaps matches TRBD2 (6 bases). CDR3 length equals 16 residues. Germline CDR1 GTSNPN, CDR2 SVGIG (reference sequence). Trimming cost V 1 base and J 3 bases, with 19 bases left between them. The CDR3 coding sequence is TGTGCCTGGAGTGCATTGGCCCGGGACTCATTCTACGAGCAGTACTTC. It specifies CAWSALARDSFYEQYF.

V is TRBV28 and J is TRBJ1-5; maybe TRBD1 (6 bases). The CDR3 spans 19 residues. Trimming stripped 5 bases from V and 3 bases from J, with 26 bases between. Germline V gives CDR1 MDHEN, CDR2 SYDVKM. CDR3 amino acids: CASSPQWRFDRRNNQPQHF. As DNA, the CDR3 is TGTGCCAGCAGTCCCCAGTGGCGGTTCGACAGGCGGAACAATCAGCCCCAGCATTTT.

This clone appeared a few times. The chain's CDR3 is CATGVLGVGNEQFF. The DNA of the CDR3 is TGTGCCACCGGAGTATTAGGGGTGGGGAATGAGCAGTTCTTC. J is TRBJ2-1 and V is TRBV28, with a possible D match to TRBD1 (5 bases). Germline CDR1 is MDHEN and CDR2 is SYDVKM. This CDR3 is 14 amino acids long. The V end lost 10 bases, the J end lost 7 bases, and 20 bases lay between the germline ends.

The gene calls are TRBV9 and TRBJ2-3; D possibly corresponds to TRBD2 (6 bases). The germline CDR1 and CDR2 sequences are SGDLS and YYNGEE. V was trimmed by 3 bases and J by 5 bases, leaving 13 bases between them. This CDR3 spans 14 amino acids. This CDR3 reads CASSAKRAVDTQYF. CDR3 DNA: TGTGCCAGCAGCGCTAAGCGGGCGGTAGATACGCAGTATTTT.

The chain uses TRBV19 and TRBJ1-6; 7 bases fit TRBD1. The CDR3 covers 16 residues. After removal of 3 bases from V and 5 bases from J, the junction contained 7 bases not matched to a gene. In germline, CDR1 is LNHDA, CDR2 SQIVND (reference sequence). CDR3 nucleotides: TGTGCCAGTAGTATCGACAGGGTAGCACATAATTCACCCCTCCACTTT. Amino acids: CASSIDRVAHNSPLHF.

The V call is TRBV2, the J call TRBJ2-7, with D perhaps matching TRBD1 (6 bases). The germline V gene encodes CDR1 SNHLY and CDR2 FYNNEI. The CDR3 totals 15 residues. Trimming stripped 6 bases from V and 3 bases from J, with 18 bases between. CDR3 nucleotide sequence: TGTGCCAGCAGCCGAAGCCCCACAGGGAACTACGAGCAGTACTTC. Translation: CASSRSPTGNYEQYF. Full variable domain (rest looked up from reference TRBV2 and TRBJ2-7): EPEVTQTPSHQVTQMGQEVILRCVPISNHLYFYWYRQILGQKVEFLVSFYNNEISEKSEIFDDQFSVERPDGSNFTLKIRSTKLEDSAMYFCASSRSPTGNYEQYFGPGTRLTVT.

The rearrangement uses TRBV4-1 and TRBJ2-5; weak D call: TRBD2 (6 bases). CDR3 length: 15 residues. Germline CDR1 is MGHRA and CDR2 is YSYEKL. V dropped 5 bases and J dropped 3 bases, with 16 bases sitting between them. Here the CDR3 DNA reads TGCGCCAGCAGCGATAACACCGGCGGGGAAGAGACCCAGTACTTC. This encodes CASSDNTGGEETQYF.

This chain links TRBV24-1 with TRBJ2-1; TRBD2 agrees at 11 bases. CDR3 size: 21 residues. Germline V CDR1 and CDR2: KGHDR, SFDVKD. J gave up 4 bases and V 2 bases, and 18 bases lay outside the gene matches. The CDR3 here is CATSDSLTAPAGLAVYNEQFF. CDR3 DNA sequence: TGTGCCACCAGTGATTCATTGACAGCGCCTGCGGGACTAGCGGTTTACAATGAGCAGTTCTTC.

The chain employs TRBV5-1 and TRBJ2-3, with 7 nucleotides matching TRBD1. The CDR3 extends over 16 amino acids. V shed 0 bases and J 2 bases; nucleotides not matched to a gene: 6. Germline CDR1 reads SGHRS; CDR2 reads YFSETQ. CDR3 amino acids: CASSLGGGKNTDTQYF. CDR3 DNA sequence: TGCGCCAGCAGCTTGGGAGGGGGCAAGAACACAGATACGCAGTATTTT.

The chain carries TRBV11-2 and TRBJ2-7; 7 bases align to TRBD2. With 2 bases clipped from V and 7 bases from J, the junction kept 8 bases outside the gene matches. CDR1 is SGHAT, CDR2 FQNNGV, per germline. The CDR3 consists of 14 residues. The CDR3 DNA follows: TGTGCCAGCAGCTTACCGGGAGGCTCCCTGGAGCAGTACTTC. Its translation: CASSLPGGSLEQYF.

The chain carries TRBV5-1 and TRBJ2-2; possible D gene TRBD1, 6 bases. The V end was cut by 2 bases, the J end by 1 base, with 15 bases between. Per the germline V gene, CDR1 is SGHRS and CDR2 is YFSETQ. The CDR3 totals 17 residues. CDR3 sequence (DNA): TGCGCCAGCAGCTTTTCACCAGGGGCCGAGAACACCGGGGAGCTGTTTTTT. Amino acid sequence: CASSFSPGAENTGELFF.

This clone has only a few counts. The gene calls are TRBV5-5 and TRBJ2-1; 7 nucleotides match TRBD2. After removal of 1 base from V and 0 bases from J, the junction contained 10 bases not matched to a gene. The CDR3 is made up of 18 amino acids. Germline CDR1 is SGHKS and CDR2 is YYEKEE (reference sequence). As DNA, the CDR3 is TGTGCCAGCAGCTTGCTCCTCCTAGCGGTGAGCTCCTACAATGAGCAGTTCTTC. Residues: CASSLLLLAVSSYNEQFF.

This chain connects TRBV10-2 to TRBJ2-7, with 11 positions matching TRBD1. The junction had 4 bases not matched to a gene; V was cut back by 6 bases and J by 0 bases. Germline V gives CDR1 WSHSY, CDR2 SAAADI. The CDR3 spans 15 residues. This CDR3 is CASRAGTGGSYEQYF. The CDR3 bases are TGCGCCAGCAGGGCCGGGACAGGGGGCTCCTACGAGCAGTACTTC.

The V call is TRBV2, the J call TRBJ1-5; TRBD1 aligns across 7 bases. CDR1 and CDR2 (germline): SNHLY, FYNNEI. V trimming: 7 bases; J trimming: 6 bases; junction bases outside the gene matches: 9. CDR3 length: 14 amino acids. The CDR3 nucleotides read TGTGCCAGCACTCGACAGGGACAATTTCAGCCCCAGCATTTT. Its translation: CASTRQGQFQPQHF.

This clone was seen at least ten times. This rearrangement joins TRBV27 to TRBJ1-1; 8 bases are shared with TRBD1. Germline CDR1 reads MNHEY; CDR2 reads SMNVEV (reference sequence). V was clipped by 7 bases and J by 1 base; unmatched bases: 2. The CDR3 sequence is 13 residues long. CDR3: CASTGTGNTEAFF. CDR3 coding DNA: TGTGCCAGCACAGGGACAGGGAACACTGAAGCTTTCTTT.

The V gene is TRBV24-1, the J gene TRBJ1-4, with D unresolved. V was clipped by 4 bases and J by 4 bases, with 3 bases between them. The CDR3 consists of 12 residues. Germline assignment: CDR1 KGHDR and CDR2 SFDVKD. The CDR3 loop is CATSDYNEKLFF. The DNA for the CDR3 is TGTGCCACCAGTGACTATAATGAAAAACTGTTTTTT.

This sequence joins TRBV7-2 and TRBJ2-2; D is uncertain. Germline values: CDR1 SGHTA, CDR2 FQGNSA. The length of the CDR3 is 14 residues. Trimming cost V 5 bases and J 4 bases, with 11 bases left between them. This CDR3 is CASSLQQFTGELFF. CDR3 DNA sequence: TGTGCCAGCAGCCTTCAACAGTTCACCGGGGAGCTGTTTTTT.

This rearrangement joins TRBV5-1 to TRBJ1-4, with a weak D call TRBD1 (6 bases). V lost 1 base and J lost 7, with 14 bases in between. The CDR3 extends over 15 amino acids. The germline V gene encodes CDR1 SGHRS and CDR2 YFSETQ. CDR3 DNA sequence: TGCGCCAGCAGCTTGAGACAGGCCGCGCCTGAAAAACTGTTTTTT. Residues: CASSLRQAAPEKLFF.

The V gene is TRBV6-5, the J gene TRBJ1-2, with TRBD1 identical over 10 bases. CDR3 length: 12 residues. The germline gives CDR1 MNHEY, CDR2 SVGAGI. Germline trimming cut 7 bases from V and 10 bases from J; bases unmatched to any gene: 6. The CDR3 sequence: CASTLTGGLYTF. DNA for the CDR3: TGTGCCAGCACCCTGACAGGGGGCCTCTACACCTTC.

The rearrangement uses TRBV7-2 and TRBJ2-3, with 7 positions matching TRBD1. V was pared by 1 base and J by 4 bases, with 2 bases of the junction left unmatched. Germline V gene data show CDR1 as SGHTA and CDR2 as FQGNSA. CDR3 length: 14 residues. CDR3 protein: CASSLGTGPDTQYF. CDR3 nucleotide sequence: TGTGCCAGCAGCTTAGGGACAGGTCCAGATACGCAGTATTTT.

The J gene is TRBJ1-2, the V gene TRBV9; 8 nucleotides agree with TRBD1. Trimming removed 4 bases from V and 2 bases from J; junction bases left unmatched: 4. This CDR3 has 14 residues. In germline, CDR1 is SGDLS, CDR2 YYNGEE. The CDR3 region has the DNA TGTGCCAGCAGCCCCGACAGGGGAAACTATGGCTACACCTTC. Translating gives CASSPDRGNYGYTF.

V and J are TRBV2 and TRBJ1-4; TRBD1 matches 7 bases. This CDR3 contains 13 residues. V shed 11 bases, J shed 8 bases, and the junction held 11 bases outside the gene matches. Per the germline V gene, CDR1 is SNHLY and CDR2 is FYNNEI. This CDR3 is CASRQGVGEKLFF. The CDR3 DNA reads TGTGCCTCTCGCCAGGGGGTAGGAGAAAAACTGTTTTTT.

The count of this clone is one. CDR3 sequence reads: CASRPGQGYGANVLTF. The CDR3 DNA reads as TGTGCCAGTAGACCGGGACAGGGCTATGGGGCCAACGTCCTGACTTTC. The V call is TRBV19, the J call TRBJ2-6, with TRBD1 matching over 9 bases. With 6 bases clipped from V and 3 bases from J, the junction kept 6 bases outside the gene matches. The CDR3 totals 16 residues. From germline, CDR1 is LNHDA and CDR2 SQIVND (reference sequence).

A few counts support this clone. The V call is TRBV6-2 or TRBV6-3, the J call TRBJ2-4; 7 bases align to TRBD1. From germline, CDR1 is MNHEY and CDR2 SVGEGT. With V trimmed by 6 bases and J by 4 bases, 15 bases remained unmatched. The CDR3 covers 17 residues. The CDR3 protein is CASSPIEQGQSKNIQYF. The CDR3 DNA is TGTGCCAGCAGCCCTATCGAACAGGGACAGAGTAAAAACATTCAGTACTTC.

The count of this clone is one. The chain couples TRBV5-4 to TRBJ2-2; maybe TRBD1 (5 bases). The germline gives CDR1 SGHNT, CDR2 YYREEE (reference sequence). The V and J ends lost 3 bases and 6 bases respectively, with 9 bases between them. CDR3 length equals 13 residues. The CDR3 sequence: CASSWVQAGELFF. The CDR3 coding sequence is TGTGCCAGCAGCTGGGTACAGGCCGGGGAGCTGTTTTTT.